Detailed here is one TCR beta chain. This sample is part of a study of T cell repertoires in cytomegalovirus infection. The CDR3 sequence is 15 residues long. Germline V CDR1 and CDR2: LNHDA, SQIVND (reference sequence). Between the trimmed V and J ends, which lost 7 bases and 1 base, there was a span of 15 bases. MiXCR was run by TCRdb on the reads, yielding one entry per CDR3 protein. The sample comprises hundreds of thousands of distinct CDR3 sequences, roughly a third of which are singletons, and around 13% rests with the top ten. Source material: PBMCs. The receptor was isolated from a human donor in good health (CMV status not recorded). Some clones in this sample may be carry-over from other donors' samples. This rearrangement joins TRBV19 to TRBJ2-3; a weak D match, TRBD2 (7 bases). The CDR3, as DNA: TGTGCCAGTATGATGAGGGGGGGCGGCACAGATACGCAGTATTTT. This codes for CASMMRGGGTDTQYF.